These T cell receptor beta chains were read from a single sample in a study of vaccination and CD4 T cells after COVID-19. TCRdb re-derived calls from the PCR reads in MiXCR, one entry per CDR3 protein. The sample yields more than 20,000 distinct CDR3 sequences, roughly three fifths seen once. Their specific antigens are unknown. Sequenced material: CD4+ T cells from blood, cultured in vitro, taken after SARS-CoV-2 vaccination. These receptors came from a human donor who received a COVID-19 vaccine. Both conserved end residues are part of each CDR3. D genes are given only for firm matches. For some rows the clone size is stated as once, few or many, or as a class when expanded; others skip it.

few	TRBV24-1	TRBJ1-5	TRBD1	CATSDWDSSDYSNQPQHF	TGTGCCACCAGTGATTGGGACAGCTCCGACTATAGCAATCAGCCCCAGCATTTT
-	TRBV27	TRBJ2-5	-	CASSPPGKRETQYF	TGTGCCAGCAGCCCCCCGGGGAAGCGAGAGACCCAGTACTTC
-	TRBV30	TRBJ1-1	-	CAWGKTTEAFF	TGTGCCTGGGGCAAAACTACTGAAGCTTTCTTT
-	TRBV4-1	TRBJ2-2	TRBD2	CASSLGLAGSGELFF	TGCGCCAGCAGCCTGGGACTAGCGGGGTCCGGGGAGCTGTTTTTT
-	TRBV9	TRBJ1-2	TRBD1	CASSVGGQGLYGYTF	TGTGCCAGCAGCGTAGGTGGACAGGGACTCTATGGCTACACCTTC
-	TRBV2	TRBJ1-1	-	CASSEQAVWEAFF	TGTGCCAGCAGTGAACAGGCCGTTTGGGAAGCTTTCTTT
once	TRBV11-3	TRBJ2-3	-	CASSLVFGAGNTDTQYF	-
-	TRBV27	TRBJ1-2	-	CASSFFGRLNYGYTF	TGTGCCAGCAGTTTCTTCGGTCGGCTTAACTATGGCTACACCTTC
-	TRBV24-1	TRBJ1-2	-	CATSDAGRGPYGYTF	TGTGCCACCAGTGATGCTGGGAGGGGTCCGTATGGCTACACCTTC
-	TRBV20-1	TRBJ2-7	TRBD2	CSAGSGGASYEQYF	TGCAGTGCTGGCAGCGGGGGGGCCTCCTACGAGCAGTACTTC
-	TRBV2	TRBJ2-2	TRBD1	CASAGTVNTGELFF	TGTGCCAGCGCCGGGACAGTTAACACCGGGGAGCTGTTTTTT
once	TRBV20-1	TRBJ2-7	-	CSARKSRGEQYF	TGCAGTGCTAGAAAATCGCGGGGCGAGCAGTACTTC
few	TRBV6-1	TRBJ2-5	-	CASNKGLGTQYF	TGTGCCAGCAATAAAGGCTTGGGGACCCAGTACTTC
-	TRBV5-1	TRBJ2-1	TRBD2	CASSSLGGIAGTSYNEQFF	TGCGCCAGCAGCAGCCTGGGGGGGATCGCGGGGACCTCCTACAATGAGCAGTTCTTC
few	TRBV2	TRBJ2-7	-	CASSAMTLKTGSYEQYF	TGTGCCAGCAGTGCTATGACCCTTAAGACAGGCTCCTACGAGCAGTACTTC
-	TRBV6-1	TRBJ2-2	TRBD2	CASISAGGSPSGELFF	TGTGCCAGCATTTCCGCGGGGGGAAGCCCCAGCGGGGAGCTGTTTTTT
once	TRBV20-1	TRBJ1-1	-	CSARAGAGDTEAFF	TGCAGTGCTAGAGCAGGGGCGGGGGACACTGAAGCTTTCTTT
-	TRBV20-1	TRBJ1-1	TRBD1	CSAPGTGTEAFF	TGCAGTGCCCCAGGGACAGGCACTGAAGCTTTCTTT
-	TRBV19	TRBJ2-1	TRBD1	CASRIDRGRHEQFF	TGTGCCAGTAGAATCGACAGGGGGCGGCATGAGCAGTTCTTC
-	TRBV19	TRBJ1-2	TRBD1	CASSISSGQAYGYTF	TGTGCCAGTAGTATCAGTTCGGGACAGGCCTATGGCTACACCTTC
-	TRBV6-1	TRBJ1-1	-	CASSLRGPVTEAFF	TGTGCCAGCAGTCTCAGGGGCCCGGTAACTGAAGCTTTCTTT
-	TRBV12-3/TRBV12-4	TRBJ1-1	TRBD1	CASSLGQGSSEAFF	TGTGCCAGCAGCCTCGGACAGGGTTCGTCTGAAGCTTTCTTT
few	TRBV7-7	TRBJ2-5	-	CASSLTSSETQYF	TGTGCCAGCAGCTTAACTAGCTCAGAGACCCAGTACTTC
-	TRBV5-1	TRBJ2-3	TRBD1	CASSFTRPGQGTDTQYF	TGCGCCAGCAGCTTCACGCGACCAGGACAGGGGACAGATACGCAGTATTTT
-	TRBV6-1	TRBJ1-2	-	CASTPRPAWLSGYTF	TGTGCCAGCACCCCGCGTCCCGCGTGGCTCTCTGGCTACACCTTC
-	TRBV11-3	TRBJ1-2	-	CASSLGPGGYGYTF	TGTGCCAGCAGCTTAGGTCCGGGGGGCTATGGCTACACCTTC